The source of this TCR beta chain is a study of cytomegalovirus exposure and HLA in healthy donors. V was clipped by 4 bases and J by 4 bases; unmatched bases: 11. In germline, CDR1 is SGHVS, CDR2 FQNEAQ. This CDR3 is built from 16 residues. PCR primers comprised 60 Vbeta and 13 Jbeta primers. TCRdb's copy holds only in-frame clones and misses some; the assay was immunoSEQ multiplex PCR. Of around 150,000 clones listed, about four fifths were seen once; the top ten hold 8% to 10%. This TCR came from a male donor in good health and CMV-seropositive. The chain recombines TRBV7-8 with TRBJ1-2, with 8 bases fitting TRBD1. Sample: PBMCs. The CDR3, as DNA: TGTGCCAGCAGCTCTGGCAGGGGGCGAGGGGGCTATGGCTACACCTTC. As protein: CASSSGRGRGGYGYTF.